The 19 T cell receptor beta chains reported below all come from one sample, sequenced in a study of T cell changes during pregnancy in multiple sclerosis. The protocol was immunoSEQ multiplex PCR, while the TCRdb copy is restricted to in-frame clones and leaves out a portion. The table lists tens of thousands of clones, about 90% of them singletons. The sample consisted of peripheral blood, taken after pregnancy. These receptors were obtained from a female donor with multiple sclerosis, enrolled in a pregnancy study.

This clone has just a few counts. The chain links TRBV4-2 to TRBJ1-5; D not certain. The V gene's germline CDR1 is LGHNA and CDR2 YNFKEQ. This CDR3 has 13 amino acids. The V and J ends lost 3 bases and 11 bases respectively, with 14 bases between them. Here the CDR3 reads CASSQKVDTAQHF. CDR3 in DNA: TGTGCCAGCAGCCAGAAAGTTGATACGGCCCAGCATTTT.

The chain employs TRBV7-2 and TRBJ2-3; D gene uncertain. From germline, CDR1 is SGHTA and CDR2 FQGNSA. V lost 2 bases and J 5 bases, leaving 8 bases between the germline ends. The CDR3 is made up of 13 amino acids. The CDR3 DNA reads as TGTGCCAGCAGCTTATACTCCGGAGATACGCAGTATTTT. It codes for CASSLYSGDTQYF.

V usage is TRBV6-1 and J usage is TRBJ2-5; the D gene is possibly TRBD2 (5 bases). Trimming shortened V by 4 bases and J by 5 bases, and 20 bases separated the two germline ends. This CDR3 has 16 residues. Germline CDR1 is MNHNS and CDR2 is SASEGT. The CDR3, as DNA: TGTGCCAGCAGTGGAGGTTTGGGGAGCGTGGGGGAGACCCAGTACTTC. This gives the protein CASSGGLGSVGETQYF.

The rearrangement links TRBV5-4 to TRBJ1-4, with 10 bases fitting TRBD1. The CDR3 runs to 15 residues. With V trimmed by 1 base and J by 5 bases, 2 bases remained unmatched. The germline V gene encodes CDR1 SGHNT and CDR2 YYREEE (reference sequence). CDR3 bases: TGTGCCAGCAGCTTGAAGGGACAGGGGAATGAAAAACTGTTTTTT. Its protein product is CASSLKGQGNEKLFF. Drawing the rest from reference TRBV5-4 and TRBJ1-4, the complete variable domain is ETGVTQSPTHLIKTRGQQVTLRCSSQSGHNTVSWYQQALGQGPQFIFQYYREEENGRGNFPPRFSGLQFPNYSSELNVNALELDDSALYLCASSLKGQGNEKLFFGSGTQLSVL.

This clone came up once. The chain is built from TRBV6-5 and TRBJ2-2; 7 bases match TRBD2. The CDR3 extends over 14 amino acids. The trim removed 9 bases at V and 4 bases at J, leaving 8 bases unmatched. CDR1 and CDR2 from the germline V gene are MNHEY and SVGAGI. The CDR3 DNA reads as TGTGCCAGTTCAGCGGGATCGAGCACCGGGGAGCTGTTTTTT. The encoded protein is CASSAGSSTGELFF.

The chain is built from TRBV13 and TRBJ1-3; maybe TRBD1 (5 bases). Trimming shortened V by 4 bases and J by 2 bases, and 12 bases separated the two germline ends. Germline V lookup: CDR1 PRHDT, CDR2 FYEKMQ (reference sequence). The CDR3 extends over 15 amino acids. CDR3 bases: TGTGCCAGCAGCTCCCTCGACAGAGCTGGAAACACCATATATTTT. Protein product: CASSSLDRAGNTIYF.

This clone has only one observation. The chain joins TRBV7-2 to TRBJ2-6; D is undetermined. Trimming removed 1 base at V and 0 bases at J, with 7 bases between. Germline V gene data show CDR1 as SGHTA and CDR2 as FQGNSA. The CDR3 spans 16 residues. CDR3 coding DNA: TGTGCCAGCAGCTTAGAACAGCTCTCTGGGGCCAACGTCCTGACTTTC. Translated: CASSLEQLSGANVLTF.

This rearrangement joins TRBV19 to TRBJ1-5; possible D gene TRBD1, 5 bases. The ends were cut back, 0 bases at V and 2 bases at J, with 11 bases in the middle. The CDR3 spans 16 residues. The germline V gene encodes CDR1 LNHDA and CDR2 SQIVND (reference sequence). CDR3 amino acids: CASSIDGGVGNQPQHF. The CDR3, as DNA: TGTGCCAGTAGTATAGATGGGGGGGTCGGCAATCAGCCCCAGCATTTT.

This clone was counted once. This chain joins TRBV5-1 and TRBJ1-3; D may be TRBD1 (5 bases). Trimming cost V 3 bases and J 0 bases, with 7 bases left between them. Germline CDR1 and CDR2: SGHRS and YFSETQ. The CDR3 contains 14 residues. In DNA, the CDR3 is TGCGCCAGCAGCTCCCAGGGCTCTGGAAACACCATATATTTT. As protein: CASSSQGSGNTIYF.

This clone counts as medium-sized. This chain uses TRBV6-1 with TRBJ2-7; 11 nucleotides line up with TRBD1. The CDR3 is 16 residues long. CDR1 is MNHNS and CDR2 is SASEGT in the germline V gene. With V trimmed by 4 bases and J by 4 bases, 9 bases remained unmatched. CDR3 residues: CASSVIPGQGVYEQYF. The CDR3 nucleotides read TGTGCCAGCAGTGTCATACCGGGACAGGGGGTTTACGAGCAGTACTTC.

The J gene is TRBJ2-7, the V gene TRBV4-1; D perhaps matches TRBD2 (6 bases). The V and J ends lost 4 bases and 3 bases respectively, with 19 bases between them. Germline values: CDR1 MGHRA, CDR2 YSYEKL. CDR3 length: 16 residues. CDR3 nucleotides: TGCGCCAGCAGCCCTCGAGGGACGCGGGGTCTCTACGAGCAGTACTTC. It translates to CASSPRGTRGLYEQYF.

V is TRBV4-1 and J is TRBJ1-5; 7 positions agree with TRBD1. Trimming removed 6 bases from V and 3 bases from J; junction bases left unmatched: 8. The CDR3 length is 15 residues. Germline CDR1 reads MGHRA; CDR2 reads YSYEKL. The CDR3 loop reads CASRPVTGANQPQHF. Here the CDR3 DNA reads TGCGCCAGCAGACCGGTAACAGGGGCCAATCAGCCCCAGCATTTT.

This chain joins TRBV4-2 and TRBJ1-3, with D perhaps TRBD1 (6 bases). The germline V gene encodes CDR1 LGHNA and CDR2 YNFKEQ. V gave up 8 bases and J gave up 0 bases, with 11 bases separating them. This CDR3 is 14 amino acids long. The CDR3 reads CASARTASGNTIYF. The CDR3 DNA reads TGTGCCAGCGCAAGGACAGCCTCTGGAAACACCATATATTTT.

The V gene is TRBV10-3, the J gene TRBJ1-5, with 8 bases fitting TRBD1. The CDR3 runs to 14 residues. V lost 5 bases and J lost 6; bases outside the gene matches: 6. CDR1 and CDR2 from the germline V gene are ENHRY and SYGVKD. DNA for the CDR3: TGTGCCATCAGTAAGGACAGGGACGGTCAGCCCCAGCATTTT. This codes for CAISKDRDGQPQHF.

V gene TRBV13 combines with J gene TRBJ2-3, with 9 bases fitting TRBD1. This CDR3 comprises 17 residues. V shed 4 bases and J 5 bases; nucleotides not matched to a gene: 13. CDR1 and CDR2 from the germline V gene are PRHDT and FYEKMQ (reference sequence). CDR3 amino acids: CASSSHPGTGNEDTQYF. The CDR3 nucleotides read TGTGCCAGCAGCTCCCACCCCGGGACAGGGAACGAAGATACGCAGTATTTT.

This chain joins TRBV5-1 and TRBJ2-2; D perhaps matches TRBD2 (6 bases). V dropped 4 bases and J dropped 5 bases, with 18 bases sitting between them. The length of the CDR3 is 16 residues. Germline CDR1 and CDR2: SGHRS and YFSETQ. CDR3 nucleotides: TGCGCCAGCAGCCGTGGGAGGCACTTTCGGACCGGGGAGCTGTTTTTT. This translates into CASSRGRHFRTGELFF.

The count of this clone is one. The rearrangement links TRBV5-1 to TRBJ2-1; the match to TRBD2 covers 9 bases. Germline values: CDR1 SGHRS, CDR2 YFSETQ. Trimming at V came to 0 bases and at J to 9 bases, leaving 7 bases not matched to a gene. CDR3 length: 15 amino acids. CDR3 loop: CASSLGLAGAGEQFF. CDR3 DNA sequence: TGCGCCAGCAGCTTGGGGTTAGCGGGAGCGGGTGAGCAGTTCTTC.

The chain couples TRBV18 to TRBJ1-2; D ambiguous. The germline CDR1 and CDR2 sequences are KGHSH and LQKENI. This CDR3 is 15 amino acids long. Trimming shortened V by 1 base and J by 3 bases, and 12 bases separated the two germline ends. As DNA, the CDR3 is TGTGCCAGCTCACCACTGGGCAGACCTGACTATGGCTACACCTTC. This encodes CASSPLGRPDYGYTF.

The chain combines TRBV27 with TRBJ1-2; no firm D call. This CDR3 has 13 amino acids. V gave up 6 bases and J gave up 4 bases, with 12 bases separating them. Germline loops: CDR1 MNHEY, CDR2 SMNVEV (reference sequence). For the CDR3, the DNA is TGTGCCAGCAGCAATACAGTTACCTATGGCTACACCTTC. This codes for CASSNTVTYGYTF.